The 5 T cell receptor beta chains listed next were all sequenced from one sample in a study of neurological immune-mediated disorders. TCRdb re-analysed the 5' RACE reads in MiXCR, keeping a single row per CDR3 protein. The top ten hold 2% to 2.5% of the sample, which has over 60,000 distinct CDR3 sequences, 4.5% to 5.5% seen once. The source material was PBMCs. The receptors shown here come from a woman in her 70s with multiple sclerosis.

This clonotype was counted at least ten times. The chain joins TRBV7-9 to TRBJ1-2; TRBD1 aligns across 7 bases. The germline gives CDR1 SEHNR, CDR2 FQNEAQ (reference sequence). This CDR3 contains 14 residues. The V segment lost 5 bases and the J segment 1 base; nucleotides outside the gene matches: 4. CDR3 in DNA: TGTGCCAGCAGCCCGACAGGGCTTAACTATGGCTACACCTTC. It yields the protein CASSPTGLNYGYTF.

The V call is TRBV4-3, the J call TRBJ2-7; 8 bases fit TRBD2. Germline CDR1 LGHNA, CDR2 YSLEER. The CDR3 contains 16 residues. J was trimmed by 7 bases and V by 1 base; bases with no gene match: 12. The CDR3 region is CASSQGPGGNFFEQYF. CDR3 DNA sequence: TGCGCCAGCAGCCAAGGGCCGGGAGGGAATTTTTTTGAGCAGTACTTC.

With regard to this clonotype: A much larger clone is a single base away; this may be a read error. CDR3 DNA: TGTGCCAGCAGCCCCTCCAGCAAGGAAGCTTTCTTT. This encodes CASSPSSKEAFF. The chain links TRBV9 to TRBJ1-1; D not certain. The V and J ends lost 4 bases and 8 bases respectively, with 12 bases between them. This CDR3 is 12 amino acids long. The germline V gene has CDR1 SGDLS and CDR2 YYNGEE.

This clonotype came up many times. The chain has TRBV5-6 and TRBJ2-7; D ambiguous. The CDR3 runs 13 residues. Looked up from germline, CDR1 is SGHDT and CDR2 is YYEEEE. V was cut by 1 base and J by 9 bases, with 14 bases left in between. The CDR3 loop reads CASSLYSAPAQYF. The CDR3 nucleotides are TGTGCCAGCAGCTTGTACTCGGCTCCCGCGCAGTACTTC.

In its sample, this clonotype was seen many times. This sequence joins TRBV7-8 and TRBJ1-1; D not certain. V dropped 5 bases and J dropped 1 base, with 8 bases sitting between them. This CDR3 is 13 amino acids long. Germline V gene lookup returns CDR1 SGHVS and CDR2 FQNEAQ. The CDR3 DNA follows: TGTGCCAGCAGCCCCGGATCGAACACTGAAGCTTTCTTT. It is translated as CASSPGSNTEAFF.